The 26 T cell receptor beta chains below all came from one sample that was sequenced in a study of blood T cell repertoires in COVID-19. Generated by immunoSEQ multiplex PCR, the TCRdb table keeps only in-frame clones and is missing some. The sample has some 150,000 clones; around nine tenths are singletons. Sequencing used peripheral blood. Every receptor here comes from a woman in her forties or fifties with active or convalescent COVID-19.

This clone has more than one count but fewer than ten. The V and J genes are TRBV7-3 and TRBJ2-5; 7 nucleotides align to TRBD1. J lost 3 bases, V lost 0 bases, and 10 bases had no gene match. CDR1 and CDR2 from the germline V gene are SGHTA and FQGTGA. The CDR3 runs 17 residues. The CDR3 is CASSLTGQSLGEETQYF. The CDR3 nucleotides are TGTGCCAGCAGCTTAACGGGACAGTCGTTAGGGGAAGAGACCCAGTACTTC.

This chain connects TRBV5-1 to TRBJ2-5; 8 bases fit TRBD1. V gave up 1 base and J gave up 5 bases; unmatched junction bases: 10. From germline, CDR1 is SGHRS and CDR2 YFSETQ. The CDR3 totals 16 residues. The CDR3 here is CASSLSGGSQGETQYF. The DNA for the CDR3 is TGCGCCAGCAGCTTGTCAGGGGGCAGTCAGGGGGAGACCCAGTACTTC.

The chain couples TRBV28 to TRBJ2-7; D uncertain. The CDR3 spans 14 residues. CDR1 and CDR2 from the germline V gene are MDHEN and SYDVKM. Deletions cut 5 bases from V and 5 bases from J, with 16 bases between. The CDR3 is CASSLTYRGHEQYF. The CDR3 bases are TGTGCCAGCAGTCTTACGTATCGTGGCCACGAGCAGTACTTC. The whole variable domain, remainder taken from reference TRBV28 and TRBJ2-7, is DVKVTQSSRYLVKRTGEKVFLECVQDMDHENMFWYRQDPGLGLRLIYFSYDVKMKEKGDIPEGYSVSREKKERFSLILESASTNQTSMYLCASSLTYRGHEQYFGPGTRLTVT.

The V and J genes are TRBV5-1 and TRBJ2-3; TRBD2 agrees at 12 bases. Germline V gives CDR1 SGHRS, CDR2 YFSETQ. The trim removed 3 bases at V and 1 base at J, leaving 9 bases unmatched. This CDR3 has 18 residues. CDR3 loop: CASSSGRTSGIGTDTQYF. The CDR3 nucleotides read TGCGCCAGCAGCTCCGGGAGGACTAGCGGGATAGGCACAGATACGCAGTATTTT. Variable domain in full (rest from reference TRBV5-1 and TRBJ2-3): KAGVTQTPRYLIKTRGQQVTLSCSPISGHRSVSWYQQTPGQGLQFLFEYFSETQRNKGNFPGRFSGRQFSNSRSEMNVSTLELGDSALYLCASSSGRTSGIGTDTQYFGPGTRLTVL.

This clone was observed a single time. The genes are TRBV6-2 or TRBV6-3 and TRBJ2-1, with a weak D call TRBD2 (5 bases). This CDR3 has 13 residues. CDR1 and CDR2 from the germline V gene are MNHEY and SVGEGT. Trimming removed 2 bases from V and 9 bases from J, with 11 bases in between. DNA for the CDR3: TGTGCCAGCAGTTACAGGGAGCGAGGTGAGCAGTTCTTC. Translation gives CASSYRERGEQFF.

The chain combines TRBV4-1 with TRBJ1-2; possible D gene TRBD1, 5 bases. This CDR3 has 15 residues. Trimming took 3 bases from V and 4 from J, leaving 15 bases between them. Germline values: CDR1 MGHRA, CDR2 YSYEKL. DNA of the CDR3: TGCGCCAGCAGCCACCTGACAGAAAAGATCTATGGCTACACCTTC. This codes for CASSHLTEKIYGYTF.

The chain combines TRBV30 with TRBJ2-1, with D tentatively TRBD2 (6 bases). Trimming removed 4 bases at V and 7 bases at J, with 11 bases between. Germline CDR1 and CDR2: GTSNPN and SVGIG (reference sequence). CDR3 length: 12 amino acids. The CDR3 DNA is TGTGCCTGGACGGCGGGAACGAATGAGCAGTTCTTC. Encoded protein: CAWTAGTNEQFF.

The CDR3 protein is CASSLAGLAQYF. CDR3 DNA sequence: TGTGCCAGCAGCTTAGCCGGACTAGCGCAGTACTTC. The rearrangement joins TRBV7-2 to TRBJ2-7; 8 positions agree with TRBD2. The germline gives CDR1 SGHTA, CDR2 FQGNSA. The J segment lost 9 bases and the V segment lost 0 bases, leaving 1 base of the junction unmatched. The CDR3 consists of 12 residues.

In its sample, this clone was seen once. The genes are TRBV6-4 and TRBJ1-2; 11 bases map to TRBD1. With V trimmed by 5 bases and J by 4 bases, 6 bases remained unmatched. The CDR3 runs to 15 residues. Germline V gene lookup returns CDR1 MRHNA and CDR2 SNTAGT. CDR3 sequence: CASSSDGTGGYGYTF. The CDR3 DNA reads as TGTGCCAGCAGTTCAGACGGGACAGGGGGCTATGGCTACACCTTC.

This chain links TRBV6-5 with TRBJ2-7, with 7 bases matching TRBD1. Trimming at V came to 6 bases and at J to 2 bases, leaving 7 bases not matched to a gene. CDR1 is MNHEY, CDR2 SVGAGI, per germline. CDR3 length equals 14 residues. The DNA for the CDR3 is TGTGCCAGCAGCTATTGGGACAGTCCCTACGAGCAGTACTTC. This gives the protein CASSYWDSPYEQYF.

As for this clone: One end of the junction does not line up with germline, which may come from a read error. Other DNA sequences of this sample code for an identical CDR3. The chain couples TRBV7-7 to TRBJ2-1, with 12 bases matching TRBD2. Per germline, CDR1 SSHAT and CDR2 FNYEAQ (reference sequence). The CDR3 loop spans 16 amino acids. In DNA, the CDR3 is TGTGCTAGCAGCTTAGATCTAGCGGGGGGGCGCAATGAGCAGTTCTTC. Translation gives CASSLDLAGGRNEQFF. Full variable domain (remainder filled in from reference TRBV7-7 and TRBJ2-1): GAGVSQSPRYKVTKRGQDVTLRCDPISSHATLYWYQQALGQGPEFLTYFNYEAQPDKSGLPSDRFSAERPEGSISTLTIQRTEQRDSAMYRCASSLDLAGGRNEQFFGPGTRLTVL.

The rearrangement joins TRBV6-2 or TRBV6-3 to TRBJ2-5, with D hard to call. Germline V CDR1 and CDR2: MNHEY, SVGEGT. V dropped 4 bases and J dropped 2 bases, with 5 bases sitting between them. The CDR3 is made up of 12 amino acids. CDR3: CASSSLQETQYF. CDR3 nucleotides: TGTGCCAGCAGTTCCTTACAAGAGACCCAGTACTTC.

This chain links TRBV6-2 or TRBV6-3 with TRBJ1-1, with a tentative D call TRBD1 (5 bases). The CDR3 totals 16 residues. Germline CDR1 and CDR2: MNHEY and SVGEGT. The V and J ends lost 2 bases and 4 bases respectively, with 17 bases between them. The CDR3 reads CASSYTPSRGGTEAFF. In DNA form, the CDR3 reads TGTGCCAGCAGTTACACCCCCTCCCGCGGGGGCACTGAAGCTTTCTTT.

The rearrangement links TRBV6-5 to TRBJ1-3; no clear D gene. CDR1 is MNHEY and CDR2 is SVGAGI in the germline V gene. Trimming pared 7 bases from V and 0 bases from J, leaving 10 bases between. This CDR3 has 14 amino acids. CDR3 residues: CASTSGGSGNTIYF. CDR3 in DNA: TGTGCCAGCACATCAGGAGGCTCTGGAAACACCATATATTTT.

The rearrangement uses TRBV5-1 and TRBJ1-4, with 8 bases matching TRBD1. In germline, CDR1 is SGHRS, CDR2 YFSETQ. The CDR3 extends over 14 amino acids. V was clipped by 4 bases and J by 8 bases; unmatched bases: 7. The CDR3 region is CASSPGQGMEKLFF. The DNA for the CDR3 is TGCGCCAGCAGCCCCGGACAGGGTATGGAAAAACTGTTTTTT.

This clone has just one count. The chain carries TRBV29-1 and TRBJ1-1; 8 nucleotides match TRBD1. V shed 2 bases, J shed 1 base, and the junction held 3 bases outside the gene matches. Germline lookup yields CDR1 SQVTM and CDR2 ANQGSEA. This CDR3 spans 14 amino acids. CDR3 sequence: CSVEKGTGNTEAFF. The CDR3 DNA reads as TGCAGCGTTGAAAAGGGGACAGGGAACACTGAAGCTTTCTTT. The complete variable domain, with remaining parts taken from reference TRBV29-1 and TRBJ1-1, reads SAVISQKPSRDICQRGTSLTIQCQVDSQVTMMFWYRQQPGQSLTLIATANQGSEATYESGFVIDKFPISRPNLTFSTLTVSNMSPEDSSIYLCSVEKGTGNTEAFFGQGTRLTVV.

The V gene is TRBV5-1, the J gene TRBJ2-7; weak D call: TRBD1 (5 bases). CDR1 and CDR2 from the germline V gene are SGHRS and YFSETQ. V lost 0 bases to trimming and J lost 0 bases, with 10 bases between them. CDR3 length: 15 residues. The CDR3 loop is CASSLVDSISYEQYF. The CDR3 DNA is TGCGCCAGCAGCTTGGTCGACAGTATCTCCTACGAGCAGTACTTC.

CDR3 loop: CASSVQGWANSPLHF. Written as DNA, the CDR3 is TGTGCCAGCAGCGTACAGGGATGGGCGAATTCACCCCTCCACTTT. The chain recombines TRBV14 with TRBJ1-6; the D gene is possibly TRBD1 (6 bases). The V and J ends lost 5 bases and 7 bases respectively, with 15 bases between them. Germline values: CDR1 SGHDN, CDR2 FVKESK. This CDR3 region has 15 residues.

The CDR3 is CALKGQGSPYQETQYF. The CDR3 region has the DNA TGTGCCCTCAAGGGACAGGGGTCCCCGTACCAAGAGACCCAGTACTTC. The genes are TRBV24-1 and TRBJ2-5; 10 nucleotides line up with TRBD1. The germline V gene has CDR1 KGHDR and CDR2 SFDVKD. V shed 12 bases and J 0 bases; nucleotides not matched to a gene: 12. CDR3 length equals 16 residues.

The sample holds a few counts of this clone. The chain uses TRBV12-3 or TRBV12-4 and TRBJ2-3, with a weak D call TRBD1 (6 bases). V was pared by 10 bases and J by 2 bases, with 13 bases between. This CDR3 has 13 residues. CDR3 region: CATRDTTTDTQYF. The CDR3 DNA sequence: TGTGCCACACGGGACACAACCACAGATACGCAGTATTTT.

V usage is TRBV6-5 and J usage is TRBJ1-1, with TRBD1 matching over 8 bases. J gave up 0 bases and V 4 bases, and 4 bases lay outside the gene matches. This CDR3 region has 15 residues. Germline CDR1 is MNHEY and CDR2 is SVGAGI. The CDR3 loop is CASSFRTGLNTEAFF. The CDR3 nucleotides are TGTGCCAGCAGTTTTAGGACAGGGTTGAACACTGAAGCTTTCTTT.

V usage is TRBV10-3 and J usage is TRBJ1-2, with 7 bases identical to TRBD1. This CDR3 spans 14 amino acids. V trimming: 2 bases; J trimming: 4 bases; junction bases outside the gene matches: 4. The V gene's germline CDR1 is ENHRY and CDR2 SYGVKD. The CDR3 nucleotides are TGTGCCATCAGTGAGCCGGGACAGACCTATGGCTACACCTTC. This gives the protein CAISEPGQTYGYTF.

DNA for the CDR3: TGTGCCAGCAGCCGTGAGTTGAATCAGCCCCAGCATTTT. This translates into CASSRELNQPQHF. This chain uses TRBV7-6 with TRBJ1-5; D is unresolved. Per the germline V gene, CDR1 is SGHVS and CDR2 is FNYEAQ. Between the trimmed V and J ends, which lost 5 bases and 4 bases, there was a span of 9 bases. The CDR3 runs 13 residues.

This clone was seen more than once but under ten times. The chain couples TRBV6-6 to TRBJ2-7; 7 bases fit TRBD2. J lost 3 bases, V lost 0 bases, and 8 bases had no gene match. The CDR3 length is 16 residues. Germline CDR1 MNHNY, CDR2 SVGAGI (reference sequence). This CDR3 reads CASSYSISGRDYEQYF. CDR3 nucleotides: TGTGCCAGCAGTTACTCGATTAGCGGGCGCGACTACGAGCAGTACTTC.

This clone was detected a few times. CDR3 sequence reads: CAFRTSGEQYF. As DNA, the CDR3 is TGTGCCTTCAGGACTAGCGGCGAGCAGTACTTC. The chain carries TRBV30 and TRBJ2-7, with TRBD2 identical over 10 bases. Per germline, CDR1 GTSNPN and CDR2 SVGIG (reference sequence). This CDR3 is 11 amino acids long. V was clipped by 7 bases and J by 6 bases; unmatched bases: 3.

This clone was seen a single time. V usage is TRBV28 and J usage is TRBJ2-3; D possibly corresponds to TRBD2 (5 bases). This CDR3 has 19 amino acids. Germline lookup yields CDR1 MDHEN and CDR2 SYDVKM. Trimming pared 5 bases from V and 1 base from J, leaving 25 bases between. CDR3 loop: CASSEGKGRFSSGTDTQYF. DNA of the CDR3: TGTGCCAGCAGTGAGGGAAAGGGCCGATTTTCCTCGGGCACAGATACGCAGTATTTT.